This T cell receptor beta chain was sequenced for a study of response to subunit inactivated influenza vaccine. V gave up 0 bases and J gave up 5 bases, with 14 bases separating them. The germline gives CDR1 MNHEY, CDR2 SVGAGI. CDR3 length: 16 residues. This clonotype was detected a few times. TCRdb itself ran the RT-PCR reads through MiXCR, one entry per CDR3 protein. This sample carries approximately 700,000 distinct CDR3 sequences, more than 15% of them seen once, and the ten largest clones take about 9.9%. This chain links TRBV6-5 with TRBJ2-1, with D perhaps matching TRBD1 or TRBD2 (5 bases each). This specimen was PBMCs from blood, taken about 12 days after vaccination. The clonotype comes from a man between 45 and 60 years old who received an inactivated influenza vaccine. In nucleotides, the CDR3 is TGTGCCAGCAGTTACTCCGGGGCAGGGCGTAACAATGAGCAGTTCTTC. The encoded protein is CASSYSGAGRNNEQFF.